This T cell receptor beta chain derives from a study of T cell responses to AZD1222 COVID-19 vaccine (dated by TCRdb to the early 2020s). In the study overall: Because spike-specific TCR depth and breadth did not differ between the two schedules, AZD1222 recipients who got a second dose at roughly 4 weeks were pooled with those who got a second dose at roughly 12 weeks. TCR sequencing covered 230 or so trial participants: 200 to 210 given two doses of AZD1222 and approximately 26 given two doses of MenACWY control vaccine. Trial participants were enrolled by age into subgroups of 18-55, 56-69 and 70-plus years, and 148, 28 and 57 TCR-sequenced participants, respectively, were included in these subgroups. What the authors observed across the whole study: Conclusions about previously exposed vaccinees were limited because only six AZD1222 recipients were SARS-CoV-2 seropositive at baseline. No day 14 peak-response samples were available, so repertoires were characterized only after the peak T cell response. Nearly half of unique spike-specific TCRs reportedly recognized epitopes outside regions mutated in the B.1.351 and B.1.1.7 variants. Spike-specific TCR breadth and depth rose significantly after two AZD1222 doses compared with day 0 and with MenACWY recipients. The whole spike protein was spanned by vaccine-associated CD4 TCRs, and dominant responses were seen in regions 160-218 and 743-854. Participants were mostly white British and included more females than males, and it was suggested by the authors that clonal diversity may have been underestimated. In the small 56-69-year group, the increase in depth fell short of significance, most likely because of low power.

Looking up the germline V gene (reference sequence) yields CDR1 LNHDA and CDR2 SQIVND. The CDR3 measures 14 amino acids from cysteine to phenylalanine. Of the read, only the CDR3 DNA is kept; its 42 bases are in frame from base 1. A distance of 16 bases separates the germline ends of V and J, which lose 5 bases and 5 bases respectively. The CDR3 regions of human TCRbeta chains were subjected to immunosequencing. As for the authors' bioinformatics: TCRs in the repertoires were compared against a reference library of SARS-CoV-2-specific TCRs that had been generated with the MIRA antigen-specificity platform. Breadth was defined as the fraction of unique TCRs that were SARS-CoV-2-associated. Depth was defined as the fraction of total T cells that were SARS-CoV-2-associated. Each spike-specific TCR was assigned to its reactive spike region and to a CD4 or CD8 class using the MIRA data. Log10-transformed breadth and depth values were compared by one-way ANOVA with Sidak's multiple comparisons tests. TCRdb re-hosts the immuneACCESS table, in-frame sequences only. Its copies lack some clones; in the studies checked, an unresolved V gene accounts for under half of them, and the cause for the rest is not known. That table gives V, J and clone size, and the DNA gave D and trimming. The sample table shows tens of thousands of clones, and around 86% are seen once. Under 3% of the sample lies in the top ten.

The sample holds a few counts of this clone. The antigen it binds to is not known. No qualities accompany the bases; no much larger clone lies one base away. The sample's time point label, decoded: baseline before first vaccination. Vaccinee samples were obtained from the UK trials COV001 and COV002, which included a single-blind randomized controlled phase 2/3 trial of AZD1222 (ChAdOx1 nCoV-19) in healthy adults. For TCRbeta chain sequencing, PBMC samples from trial participants were taken at day 0 and at day 28 after the second dose. This TCR was sampled from an adult in good health. The chain uses TRBV19 and TRBJ2-7; a weak D assignment points to TRBD2 (5 bases agree). The sample in question was peripheral blood, obtained on day 0 of AZD1222 vaccination. The DNA reads as follows: TGTGCCAGTAGTCCCGGACGGGGTGCCCACGAGCAGTACTTC. It codes for CASSPGRGAHEQYF.